The 22 T cell receptor beta chains listed next were all sequenced from one sample in a study of cytomegalovirus exposure and HLA in healthy donors (dated by TCRdb to the late 2010s). The method behind the library was the immunoSEQ multiplex PCR assay. A mixture of 60 forward primers for TCR Vbeta segments and 13 reverse primers for TCR Jbeta segments was used in the multiplex PCR. The clones in this table, taken by TCRdb from immuneACCESS, are in-frame only. Not every clone is retained; where verified, under half of the shortfall comes from an unresolved V gene, and the cause of the rest is unknown. The sample table shows some 170,000 clones, and around 80% are seen once. The ten biggest clones cover 2.1% of the sample. Specimen: PBMCs. These receptors were collected from a man aged 40-55 years in good health and CMV-seronegative.

The genes are TRBV5-1 and TRBJ1-4; 10 bases fit TRBD1. J gave up 7 bases and V 5 bases, and 5 bases lay outside the gene matches. This CDR3 region has 14 residues. Germline V gives CDR1 SGHRS, CDR2 YFSETQ. The CDR3: CASRKTGGVEKLFF. The CDR3 nucleotides read TGCGCCAGCAGGAAGACAGGGGGCGTTGAAAAACTGTTTTTT.

The table lists this clone with a count of one. In nucleotides, the CDR3 is TGTGCCACCTCGGGACAGACCTACGAGCAGTACTTC. This gives the protein CATSGQTYEQYF. V is TRBV15 and J is TRBJ2-7; 7 bases line up with TRBD1. The CDR3 sequence is 12 residues long. Germline values: CDR1 LNHNV, CDR2 YYDKDF (reference sequence). V was pared by 8 bases and J by 2 bases, with 3 bases of the junction left unmatched.

The chain employs TRBV7-9 and TRBJ1-6; possible D gene TRBD1, 6 bases. The V and J ends lost 6 bases and 8 bases respectively, with 23 bases between them. Germline V gene data show CDR1 as SEHNR and CDR2 as FQNEAQ (reference sequence). The CDR3 is 17 amino acids. The CDR3 protein is CASRTVIGKGDYSPLHF. The CDR3, as DNA: TGTGCCAGCAGGACTGTAATAGGGAAGGGGGATTATTCACCCCTCCACTTT. The full variable domain, its missing parts supplied by reference TRBV7-9 and TRBJ1-6, is DTGVSQNPRHKITKRGQNVTFRCDPISEHNRLYWYRQTLGQGPEFLTYFQNEAQLEKSRLLSDRFSAERPKGSFSTLEIQRTEQGDSAMYLCASRTVIGKGDYSPLHFGNGTRLTVT.

V is TRBV29-1 and J is TRBJ2-5; TRBD1 aligns across 8 bases. The germline V gene encodes CDR1 SQVTM and CDR2 ANQGSEA. V gave up 2 bases and J gave up 4 bases; unmatched junction bases: 0. This CDR3 contains 12 residues. CDR3 in DNA: TGCAGCGTTGAAACAGGGGGAGAGACCCAGTACTTC. Protein: CSVETGGETQYF.

The V gene is TRBV18, the J gene TRBJ2-3; TRBD1 aligns across 11 bases. With V trimmed by 6 bases and J by 3 bases, 8 bases remained unmatched. The CDR3 consists of 16 residues. Germline V gives CDR1 KGHSH, CDR2 LQKENI. CDR3 in amino acids: CASSPGQGGWTDTQYF. In nucleotides, the CDR3 is TGTGCCAGCTCCCCGGGACAGGGGGGATGGACAGATACGCAGTATTTT.

V usage is TRBV5-6 and J usage is TRBJ2-4, with a tentative D call TRBD1 (8 bases). Looked up from germline, CDR1 is SGHDT and CDR2 is YYEEEE. This CDR3 has 14 amino acids. V lost 0 bases, J lost 12 bases, and 16 bases lay in between. The CDR3 sequence is CASSLDRGRDSQYF. The DNA of the CDR3 is TGTGCCAGCAGCTTGGACAGGGGGAGGGACAGTCAGTACTTC. Looking up the rest from reference TRBV5-6 and TRBJ2-4 gives the full variable domain: DAGVTQSPTHLIKTRGQQVTLRCSPKSGHDTVSWYQQALGQGPQFIFQYYEEEERQRGNFPDRFSGHQFPNYSSELNVNALLLGDSALYLCASSLDRGRDSQYFGAGTRLSVL.

The chain combines TRBV11-2 with TRBJ2-1; possible D gene TRBD2, 5 bases. The CDR3 loop spans 14 amino acids. Germline CDR1 SGHAT, CDR2 FQNNGV. V was trimmed by 5 bases and J by 0 bases, leaving 8 bases between them. The CDR3 protein is CASSTGLSYNEQFF. DNA for the CDR3: TGTGCCAGCAGCACCGGACTCTCCTACAATGAGCAGTTCTTC. Drawing the rest from reference TRBV11-2 and TRBJ2-1, the complete variable domain is EAGVAQSPRYKIIEKRQSVAFWCNPISGHATLYWYQQILGQGPKLLIQFQNNGVVDDSQLPKDRFSAERLKGVDSTLKIQPAKLEDSAVYLCASSTGLSYNEQFFGPGTRLTVL.

The CDR3 here is CASSQDGDWGSGYTF. DNA of the CDR3: TGCGCCAGCAGCCAAGATGGGGACTGGGGATCGGGCTACACCTTC. The rearrangement uses TRBV4-1 and TRBJ1-2; perhaps TRBD1 as D (5 bases). The CDR3 is made up of 15 amino acids. V was pared by 0 bases and J by 8 bases, with 16 bases between. CDR1 is MGHRA and CDR2 is YSYEKL in the germline V gene.

The chain recombines TRBV15 with TRBJ1-5; D call uncertain. Deletions cut 5 bases from V and 6 bases from J, with 14 bases between. The CDR3 spans 14 residues. The germline CDR1 and CDR2 sequences are LNHNV and YYDKDF (reference sequence). The CDR3 is CATSRTGEPQPQHF. In DNA form, the CDR3 reads TGTGCCACCAGCCGAACCGGGGAACCTCAGCCCCAGCATTTT.

The chain employs TRBV25-1 and TRBJ2-7, with 7 bases fitting TRBD1. Germline CDR1 and CDR2: MGHDK and SYGVNS. This CDR3 region has 13 residues. The trim removed 3 bases at V and 2 bases at J, leaving 1 base unmatched. This chain's CDR3 is CASSDRGTYEQYF. The CDR3 DNA sequence: TGTGCCAGCAGTGACAGGGGGACCTACGAGCAGTACTTC.

The chain combines TRBV7-9 with TRBJ2-3, with TRBD2 matching over 8 bases. Germline loops: CDR1 SEHNR, CDR2 FQNEAQ (reference sequence). With V trimmed by 3 bases and J by 0 bases, 5 bases remained unmatched. The CDR3 has 16 amino acids. In DNA form, the CDR3 reads TGTGCCAGCAGCTTTAGCGGGATACCTAGCACAGATACGCAGTATTTT. This codes for CASSFSGIPSTDTQYF.

The chain couples TRBV6-5 to TRBJ2-5; D is perhaps TRBD2 (5 bases). The CDR3 runs 13 residues. Germline assignment: CDR1 MNHEY and CDR2 SVGAGI. Deletions cut 8 bases from V and 2 bases from J, with 12 bases between. CDR3 region: CASRGTRQETQYF. In nucleotides, the CDR3 is TGTGCCAGCCGGGGAACTAGACAAGAGACCCAGTACTTC.

V and J are TRBV7-8 and TRBJ2-3; D unclear. CDR1 SGHVS and CDR2 FQNEAQ come from the germline V gene. This CDR3 spans 15 amino acids. The V and J ends lost 2 bases and 0 bases respectively, with 9 bases between them. The chain's CDR3 is CASSLSSLSTDTQYF. DNA for the CDR3: TGTGCCAGCAGCTTATCTAGTCTTAGCACAGATACGCAGTATTTT. Filled out from reference TRBV7-8 and TRBJ2-3, the complete variable domain reads GAGVSQSPRYKVAKRGQDVALRCDPISGHVSLFWYQQALGQGPEFLTYFQNEAQLDKSGLPSDRFFAERPEGSVSTLKIQRTQQEDSAVYLCASSLSSLSTDTQYFGPGTRLTVL.

The chain uses TRBV2 and TRBJ2-1, with D possibly being TRBD2 (5 bases). The V gene lost 8 bases and the J gene lost 8 bases, with 13 bases spanning the gap. The CDR3 runs to 12 residues. CDR1 and CDR2 (germline): SNHLY, FYNNEI. The CDR3 region has the DNA TGTGCCAGCTCTGGCGCGCGGGATGAGCAGTTCTTC. This translates into CASSGARDEQFF. Full variable domain (missing parts from reference TRBV2 and TRBJ2-1): EPEVTQTPSHQVTQMGQEVILRCVPISNHLYFYWYRQILGQKVEFLVSFYNNEISEKSEIFDDQFSVERPDGSNFTLKIRSTKLEDSAMYFCASSGARDEQFFGPGTRLTVL.

V gene TRBV7-2 combines with J gene TRBJ2-5; D ambiguous. This CDR3 comprises 15 residues. Germline CDR1 is SGHTA and CDR2 is FQGNSA. V was pared by 1 base and J by 1 base, with 10 bases between. The CDR3 nucleotides are TGTGCCAGCAGCTTAGTTACAGATTTCCAAGAGACCCAGTACTTC. It specifies CASSLVTDFQETQYF.

The chain employs TRBV18 and TRBJ2-1; 9 bases are shared with TRBD2. The CDR3 is made up of 14 amino acids. CDR1 and CDR2 from the germline V gene are KGHSH and LQKENI. Unmatched junction bases numbered 4, after V lost 4 bases and J lost 6 bases. CDR3 in amino acids: CASSRREGLNEQFF. DNA of the CDR3: TGTGCCAGCTCACGGCGGGAGGGCCTCAATGAGCAGTTCTTC.

The gene calls are TRBV10-3 and TRBJ2-2; weak D call: TRBD1 (5 bases). CDR3 size: 16 residues. In germline, CDR1 is ENHRY, CDR2 SYGVKD. Trimming left V 2 bases short and J 6 bases short, with 16 bases between. CDR3 bases: TGTGCCATCAGTGAGGCACCGATCAGGGCGGCCGGGGAGCTGTTTTTT. Translation gives CAISEAPIRAAGELFF.

The CDR3 DNA reads as TGTGCCAGCAGTGAGAGGAGACAGGCTCGCTATGGCTACACCTTC. Its translation is CASSERRQARYGYTF. The rearrangement uses TRBV6-1 and TRBJ1-2, with a weak D call TRBD1 (6 bases). The CDR3 has 15 amino acids. Germline assignment: CDR1 MNHNS and CDR2 SASEGT. Trimming removed 3 bases at V and 4 bases at J, with 15 bases between.

The chain uses TRBV28 and TRBJ2-5, with D possibly TRBD2 on 6 matching bases. CDR1 and CDR2 (germline): MDHEN, SYDVKM. CDR3 size: 15 residues. The V end was cut by 2 bases, the J end by 1 base, with 11 bases between. CDR3 DNA sequence: TGTGCCAGCAGTTTAGGGGTCGGGAGCCAAGAGACCCAGTACTTC. Its translation: CASSLGVGSQETQYF.

The chain uses TRBV11-2 and TRBJ2-7; D is uncertain. CDR1 is SGHAT and CDR2 is FQNNGV in the germline V gene. Deletions cut 4 bases from V and 0 bases from J, with 10 bases between. The CDR3 extends over 14 amino acids. The CDR3 DNA reads TGTGCCAGCAGCTACATGGCGGACTCCTACGAGCAGTACTTC. The encoded protein is CASSYMADSYEQYF.

The chain joins TRBV5-1 to TRBJ2-7; the match to TRBD2 covers 11 bases. There are 18 residues in the CDR3. J gave up 0 bases and V 2 bases, and 10 bases lay outside the gene matches. From germline, CDR1 is SGHRS and CDR2 YFSETQ. The CDR3 DNA follows: TGCGCCAGCAGCTTTAAGGGCGGGACTAGCGGTCGCTCCTACGAGCAGTACTTC. Protein sequence: CASSFKGGTSGRSYEQYF.

V and J are TRBV7-2 and TRBJ2-7; D may be TRBD2 (6 bases). The CDR3 sequence is 15 residues long. V was clipped by 0 bases and J by 0 bases, with 9 bases between them. Germline V CDR1 and CDR2: SGHTA, FQGNSA. Written as DNA, the CDR3 is TGTGCCAGCAGCTTAGCGGGAGGCCGCTCCTACGAGCAGTACTTC. This sequence encodes CASSLAGGRSYEQYF.